Listed below are T cell receptor beta chains from one sample, sequenced in a study of post-analysis software for immune sequencing data. TCRdb passed the PCR reads through MiXCR, listing each CDR3 protein once. This sample has hundreds of thousands of distinct CDR3 sequences; more than 50% occur once, and the top ten carry around 10%. Sequenced material: blood. The receptors were sampled from a girl aged 2 to 9 with multiple sclerosis. CDR3s include the opening cysteine and the closing phenylalanine or tryptophan. The D gene is left open where the match is weak.

>TRBJ2-3|TRBV11-2|TRBD2
CASSLEASGGRDTQYF
>TRBJ1-1|TRBV5-1|TRBD1
CASSMDRVGTEAFF
>TRBJ1-1|TRBV7-2|.
CASSLQEVTEAFF
>TRBJ1-2|TRBV2|.
CASSASGSGYTF
>TRBJ2-3|TRBV12-5|.
CASGLVHGMALGTDTQYF
>TRBJ1-4|TRBV20-1|.
CSASRGTRSEKRFF
>TRBJ1-1|TRBV7-2|.
CASSFSGVNTEAFF
>TRBJ1-4|TRBV6-6|.
CASRPNERNEKLFF
>TRBJ1-2|TRBV10-1|.
CASSETRSGYYGYTF
>TRBJ1-1|TRBV28|.
CASSLPEMNTEAFF